These 9 T cell receptor beta chains share one sample of origin, sequenced in a study of control samples from healthy donors and cancer patients. Data came from immunoSEQ multiplex PCR; TCRdb stores just in-frame clones and leaves some out. Of 150,000 to 200,000 clones in the sample, about 90% are singletons; the top ten hold about 12%. What was sequenced was blood. These receptors were collected from a man aged 30 to 39 in good health.

The genes are TRBV4-2 and TRBJ2-1, with 7 bases identical to TRBD2. Germline V gives CDR1 LGHNA, CDR2 YNFKEQ. Germline trimming cut 0 bases from V and 7 bases from J; bases unmatched to any gene: 9. The CDR3 is made up of 16 amino acids. The DNA for the CDR3 is TGTGCCAGCAGCCAAGATCATGGGATGGGGGGGAATGAGCAGTTCTTC. Its translation is CASSQDHGMGGNEQFF.

This sequence joins TRBV6-6 and TRBJ1-5; 8 positions match TRBD1. This CDR3 has 16 amino acids. Germline V gene data show CDR1 as MNHNY and CDR2 as SVGAGI (reference sequence). Trimming took 2 bases from V and 7 from J; bases not matched to a gene: 10. Here the CDR3 reads CASSYPGQGGPQPQHF. CDR3 sequence (DNA): TGTGCCAGCAGTTACCCCGGACAGGGAGGGCCACAGCCCCAGCATTTT.

V and J are TRBV11-2 and TRBJ1-1; unclear D gene. This CDR3 has 14 residues. Trimming took 0 bases from V and 4 from J, leaving 9 bases between them. CDR1 SGHAT and CDR2 FQNNGV come from the germline V gene. DNA for the CDR3: TGTGCCAGCAGCTTAGAGGTGGGAGGCACTGAAGCTTTCTTT. It translates to CASSLEVGGTEAFF.

This clone was seen once. This chain connects TRBV9 to TRBJ2-7; 7 positions match TRBD2. Germline trimming cut 1 base from V and 2 bases from J; bases unmatched to any gene: 6. The CDR3 is 15 residues long. Germline V lookup: CDR1 SGDLS, CDR2 YYNGEE. The CDR3 here is CASSVSAGEAYEQYF. The CDR3 DNA is TGTGCCAGCAGCGTATCGGCGGGAGAGGCCTACGAGCAGTACTTC.

The J gene is TRBJ2-1, the V gene TRBV16; D is ambiguous. V shed 1 base and J shed 7 bases, with 8 bases lying between them. The germline CDR1 and CDR2 sequences are KGHSY and FQNENV. This CDR3 comprises 13 residues. CDR3 sequence reads: CASSQFSGNEQFF. The CDR3, as DNA: TGTGCCAGCAGCCAATTCTCGGGTAATGAGCAGTTCTTC.

The gene calls are TRBV14 and TRBJ2-3; D might be TRBD1 or TRBD2, each matching 6 bases. Between the trimmed V and J ends, which lost 0 bases and 5 bases, there was a span of 24 bases. The CDR3 has 19 amino acids. Germline V gene sequence: CDR1 SGHDN, CDR2 FVKESK. The CDR3 loop reads CASSQESIRGRWKEDTQYF. Written as DNA, the CDR3 is TGTGCCAGCAGCCAAGAGAGCATAAGGGGGAGGTGGAAAGAAGATACGCAGTATTTT.

This clone appeared once. The chain couples TRBV27 to TRBJ1-1; D is ambiguous. This CDR3 spans 13 amino acids. V was cut by 5 bases and J by 3 bases, with 10 bases left in between. Per the germline V gene, CDR1 is MNHEY and CDR2 is SMNVEV (reference sequence). CDR3 protein: CASSRRFDTEAFF. In DNA, the CDR3 is TGTGCCAGCAGTAGACGATTCGACACTGAAGCTTTCTTT.

The chain carries TRBV9 and TRBJ2-5; no clear D gene. CDR3 length: 13 residues. Germline assignment: CDR1 SGDLS and CDR2 YYNGEE. V gave up 4 bases and J gave up 1 base, with 8 bases separating them. Here the CDR3 reads CASSPLGQETQYF. CDR3 bases: TGTGCCAGCAGCCCCCTTGGCCAAGAGACCCAGTACTTC.

The rearrangement uses TRBV25-1 and TRBJ2-1; no clear D. The CDR3 loop spans 11 amino acids. The V and J ends lost 7 bases and 3 bases respectively, with 4 bases between them. Germline lookup yields CDR1 MGHDK and CDR2 SYGVNS. The CDR3 DNA sequence: TGTGCCAGCAAATACTACAATGAGCAGTTCTTC. Translating gives CASKYYNEQFF.